This T cell receptor (beta chain) was profiled in a study of T cell changes during pregnancy in multiple sclerosis. CDR1 and CDR2 from the germline V gene are LGHNA and YSLEER. Trimming cost V 0 bases and J 8 bases, with 16 bases left between them. The CDR3 runs 15 residues. Repertoires were generated with immunoSEQ multiplex PCR, while TCRdb's copy carries only in-frame clones and drops some. The sample gives over 70,000 clones, around 92% of which show up once; about 2.8% is in the top ten. This chain links TRBV4-3 with TRBJ1-2, with D possibly TRBD1 on 6 matching bases. The source of this sequence is a female donor in good health, enrolled as a control in a pregnancy study. Sequences were derived from peripheral blood, sampled in the third trimester of pregnancy. The CDR3 sequence is CASSQDSPTGLGYTF. DNA of the CDR3: TGCGCCAGCAGCCAAGATTCGCCGACAGGTTTGGGCTACACCTTC.